This T cell receptor (beta chain) stems from a study of T cells in Graves' hyperthyroidism and ophthalmopathy. General study findings and limits: Ophthalmopathy was told apart from stable hyperthyroidism by a 13 V-J model.

Regions amplified from RNA transcripts were the TCR beta CDR3 regions. The HTBI set primed first-round TCR CDR3 RT-PCR. From the multiplex PCR reads, TCRdb called clonotypes with MiXCR, one entry per CDR3 protein. The sample consists of a few hundred thousand distinct CDR3 sequences, roughly 45% of them appearing once. Germline CDR1 reads SGHTA; CDR2 reads FQGTGA. The V end was cut by 0 bases, the J end by 4 bases, with 9 bases between. The CDR3 contains 14 residues. About this clonotype: Its target is not known.

Sequencing was performed on peripheral blood or thyroid tissue (not recorded which). The V call is TRBV7-3, the J call TRBJ1-1; no clear D gene. This TCR was recovered from an adult woman with Graves' disease, either hyperthyroidism or ophthalmopathy (not recorded which). CDR3 residues: CASSLTTGSTEAFF. CDR3 bases: TGTGCCAGCAGCTTAACAACGGGTAGCACTGAAGCTTTCTTT. The full variable domain, with the rest looked up from reference TRBV7-3 and TRBJ1-1, is GAGVSQTPSNKVTEKGKYVELRCDPISGHTALYWYRQSLGQGPEFLIYFQGTGAADDSGLPNDRFFAVRPEGSVSTLKIQRTERGDSAVYLCASSLTTGSTEAFFGQGTRLTVV.